These T cell receptor beta chains were read from a single sample in a study of Graves' ophthalmopathy and Graves' hyperthyroidism. TCRdb reprocessed the multiplex PCR reads via MiXCR and lists one record per CDR3 protein. The data contain about 210,000 distinct CDR3 sequences, approximately 28% of them singletons. Input material: peripheral blood. The source of these receptors is a man between 50 and 59 years old with Graves' ophthalmopathy. CDR3s include the opening cysteine and the closing phenylalanine or tryptophan. Each record gives: D gene, clone size, J gene, V gene, CDR3 DNA, CDR3 protein. A D gene is named only where the DNA matches it firmly. Size is omitted from some rows. Given values are once, few, many or a class for expanded clones.

d_gene: NA
abundance: many
j_gene: TRBJ2-7
v_gene: TRBV4-1
CDR3nt: TGCGCCACCAGGGGTGGCGGCTCCTACGAGCAGTACTTC
CDR3aa: CATRGGGSYEQYF

d_gene: NA
abundance: many
j_gene: TRBJ1-2
v_gene: TRBV4-3
CDR3nt: TGCGCCAGCAGCCAGGCAATGCGCCAGCCTGGCTACACCTTC
CDR3aa: CASSQAMRQPGYTF

d_gene: TRBD2
abundance: many
j_gene: TRBJ2-5
v_gene: TRBV24-1
CDR3nt: TGTGCCACCCCCTGGGGGGAGGGCCGGCAAGAGACCCAGTACTTC
CDR3aa: CATPWGEGRQETQYF

d_gene: NA
abundance: NA
j_gene: TRBJ1-2
v_gene: TRBV28
CDR3nt: TGTGCCAGCAGACCTGGGGTGGATGGCTACACCTTC
CDR3aa: CASRPGVDGYTF

d_gene: NA
abundance: NA
j_gene: TRBJ2-4
v_gene: TRBV15
CDR3nt: TGTGCCACCAGCAGAGATCAGCTGCTGATAGCCAAAAACATTCAGTACTTC
CDR3aa: CATSRDQLLIAKNIQYF

d_gene: NA
abundance: many
j_gene: TRBJ1-5
v_gene: TRBV6-2/TRBV6-3
CDR3nt: TGTGCCAGCAGACCGGAGGTAGCCAATCAGCCCCAGCATTTT
CDR3aa: CASRPEVANQPQHF

d_gene: NA
abundance: many
j_gene: TRBJ2-7
v_gene: TRBV27
CDR3nt: TGTGCCAGCAGTACCCTCCTGGGAGAGCAGTACTTC
CDR3aa: CASSTLLGEQYF

d_gene: NA
abundance: many
j_gene: TRBJ2-7
v_gene: TRBV20-1
CDR3nt: TGCAGTGTGGATGGGAGAAAGGACGAGCAGTACTTC
CDR3aa: CSVDGRKDEQYF

d_gene: TRBD1
abundance: NA
j_gene: TRBJ2-2
v_gene: TRBV6-1
CDR3nt: TGTGCCAGCAGTCCCGACAGGGACACCGGGGAGCTGTTTTTT
CDR3aa: CASSPDRDTGELFF

d_gene: TRBD1
abundance: NA
j_gene: TRBJ2-7
v_gene: TRBV6-5
CDR3nt: TGTGCCAGCAGTACCGAGGGACAGGGGGTCGACGAGCAGTACTTC
CDR3aa: CASSTEGQGVDEQYF

d_gene: TRBD2
abundance: once
j_gene: TRBJ2-5
v_gene: TRBV15
CDR3nt: TGTGCCACCAGCAGAGATCAAACGGGGGGACAAGAGACCCAGTACTTC
CDR3aa: CATSRDQTGGQETQYF

d_gene: TRBD2
abundance: NA
j_gene: TRBJ2-7
v_gene: TRBV7-2
CDR3nt: TGTGCCAGCAGCTCCATGTATTGGGGGGAGGGCGGGACTGGGCACGAGCAGTACTTC
CDR3aa: CASSSMYWGEGGTGHEQYF

d_gene: NA
abundance: once
j_gene: TRBJ1-1
v_gene: TRBV28
CDR3nt: TGTGCCAGCAGTCTTTCTAGTGGTTATGTCGACACTGAAGCTTTCTTT
CDR3aa: CASSLSSGYVDTEAFF

d_gene: NA
abundance: NA
j_gene: TRBJ2-7
v_gene: TRBV12-3/TRBV12-4
CDR3nt: TGTGCCAGCAGTCCGAGCAGGGGCCTCTACGAGCAGTACTTC
CDR3aa: CASSPSRGLYEQYF

d_gene: NA
abundance: few
j_gene: TRBJ1-5
v_gene: TRBV6-5
CDR3nt: TGTGCCAGCAGTTTTAGGGACGGAGCCAATCAGCCCCAGCATTTT
CDR3aa: CASSFRDGANQPQHF

d_gene: NA
abundance: many
j_gene: TRBJ2-5
v_gene: TRBV2
CDR3nt: TGTGCCAGCAGTGAACGCAGGGTTGGAGTGACCCAGTACTTC
CDR3aa: CASSERRVGVTQYF

d_gene: NA
abundance: many
j_gene: TRBJ1-1
v_gene: TRBV7-9
CDR3nt: TGTGCCAGCAGCTTTAGGGACACTGAAGCTTTCTTT
CDR3aa: CASSFRDTEAFF

d_gene: TRBD1
abundance: many
j_gene: TRBJ1-1
v_gene: TRBV6-5
CDR3nt: TGTGCCAGCAGTTACGCGGGACAGGGGGACACTGAAGCTTTCTTT
CDR3aa: CASSYAGQGDTEAFF

d_gene: TRBD2
abundance: NA
j_gene: TRBJ2-5
v_gene: TRBV7-8
CDR3nt: TGTGCCAGCAGCTCTAGGACTAGCTTGAAGACCCAGTACTTC
CDR3aa: CASSSRTSLKTQYF

d_gene: NA
abundance: NA
j_gene: TRBJ2-5
v_gene: TRBV7-2
CDR3nt: TGTGCCAGCAGCTTGATGGGGCATCAAGAGACCCAGTACTTC
CDR3aa: CASSLMGHQETQYF